The clone carrying this T cell receptor beta chain was found many times. Its target is unknown. This sample is drawn from a study of Graves' ophthalmopathy and Graves' hyperthyroidism. Study findings and constraints: The majority of expanded thyroid clonotypes above 0.001 frequency also occurred in blood.

Under 3 months in duration, the ophthalmopathy in affected donors had moderate-to-severe activity, CAS ≥3 and NOSPECS ≥4. The evidence that diagnosis relied on was clinical symptoms, serum thyroxine, TRAb, thyroid ultrasound and orbital computed tomography. Germline CDR1 reads MNHEY; CDR2 reads SVGAGI. Deletions cut 5 bases from V and 1 base from J, with 11 bases between. The CDR3 has 14 residues. The authors amplified TCR beta CDR3 regions from RNA transcripts. The first round was an RT-PCR with HTBI primers, and the second round was a multiplex PCR. One entry per CDR3 protein results from TCRdb running MiXCR on the multiplex PCR reads. The sample carries about 400,000 distinct CDR3 sequences, roughly 18% recorded once.

This TCR was sampled from a woman aged 18-29 years with Graves' ophthalmopathy. The specimen was peripheral blood. The rearrangement links TRBV6-5 to TRBJ1-1; no definite D call. CDR3 amino acids: CASSRALGNTEAFF. The DNA of the CDR3 is TGTGCCAGCAGTCGGGCCCTAGGGAACACTGAAGCTTTCTTT.